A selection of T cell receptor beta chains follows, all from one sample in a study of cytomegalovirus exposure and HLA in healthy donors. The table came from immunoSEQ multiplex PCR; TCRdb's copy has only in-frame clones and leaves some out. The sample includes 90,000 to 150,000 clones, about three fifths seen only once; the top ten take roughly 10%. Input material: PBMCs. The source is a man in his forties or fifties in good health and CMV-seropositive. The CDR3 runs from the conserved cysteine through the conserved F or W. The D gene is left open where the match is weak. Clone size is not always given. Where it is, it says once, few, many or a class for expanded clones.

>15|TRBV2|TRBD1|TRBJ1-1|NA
CASSSVTGESTEAFF
TGTGCCAGCAGTTCGGTGACAGGGGAAAGCACTGAAGCTTTCTTT
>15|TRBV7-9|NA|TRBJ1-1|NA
CASSLALGRDTEAFF
TGTGCCAGCAGCTTAGCGCTTGGGAGAGACACTGAAGCTTTCTTT
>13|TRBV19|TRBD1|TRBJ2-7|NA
CASREGQVYEQYF
TGTGCCAGTAGAGAAGGACAGGTCTACGAGCAGTACTTC
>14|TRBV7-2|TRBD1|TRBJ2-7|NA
CASSWGQGPYEQYF
TGTGCCAGCAGCTGGGGACAGGGGCCCTACGAGCAGTACTTC
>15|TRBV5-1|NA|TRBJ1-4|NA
CASSRDTATNEKLFF
TGCGCCAGCAGTAGAGACACAGCAACTAATGAAAAACTGTTTTTT
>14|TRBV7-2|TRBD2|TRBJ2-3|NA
CASSSTSVTDTQYF
TGTGCCAGCAGCTCGACTAGCGTCACAGATACGCAGTATTTT
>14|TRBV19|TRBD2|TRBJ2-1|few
CASSILAGSGEQFF
TGTGCCAGTAGTATACTAGCGGGGTCGGGTGAGCAGTTCTTC
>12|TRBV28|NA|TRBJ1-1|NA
CASRTLATEAFF
TGTGCCAGCAGAACCTTGGCTACTGAAGCTTTCTTT
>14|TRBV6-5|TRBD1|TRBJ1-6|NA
CASSWDRAYSPLHF
TGTGCCAGCAGTTGGGACAGGGCATATTCACCCCTCCACTTT
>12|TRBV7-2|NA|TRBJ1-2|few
CASSLAQYGYTF
TGTGCCAGCAGCTTAGCGCAGTATGGCTACACCTTC
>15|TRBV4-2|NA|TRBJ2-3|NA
CATASRDFSTDTQYF
TGTGCCACCGCATCCCGGGACTTTTCCACAGATACGCAGTATTTT
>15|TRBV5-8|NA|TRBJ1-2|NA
CASSPGRGMNYGYTF
TGTGCCAGCAGCCCGGGACGGGGGATGAACTATGGCTACACCTTC
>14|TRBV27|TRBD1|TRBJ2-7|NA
CASSPTGGFYEQYF
TGTGCCAGCAGTCCGACAGGGGGATTCTACGAGCAGTACTTC
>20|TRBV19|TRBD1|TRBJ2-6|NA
CASTQWQGALTSSGANVLTF
TGTGCCAGTACCCAATGGCAGGGGGCCCTTACTAGCTCTGGGGCCAACGTCCTGACTTTC
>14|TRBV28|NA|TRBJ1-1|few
CASTPRLGNTEAFF
TGTGCCAGCACCCCTAGGTTGGGGAACACTGAAGCTTTCTTT
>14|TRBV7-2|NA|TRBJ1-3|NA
CASSLFWASNTIYF
TGTGCCAGCAGCTTATTCTGGGCCTCGAACACCATATATTTT
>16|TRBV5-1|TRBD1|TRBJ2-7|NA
CASSFAPTGALYEQYF
TGCGCCAGCAGCTTCGCCCCGACAGGGGCCCTCTACGAGCAGTACTTC
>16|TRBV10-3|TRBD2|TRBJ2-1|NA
CATHAPLGLGANEQFF
TGTGCCACCCACGCCCCCCTGGGACTAGGGGCCAATGAGCAGTTCTTC